This T cell receptor (beta chain) was found in a study of identical twins. Points from the study as a whole: There was more out-of-frame TCR alpha sharing in monozygotic twins than models estimated. Researchers caution that invariant MAIT and iNKT cells could partly confound zero-insertion analyses.

Template switching added a universal primer site; cDNA carried unique molecular identifiers. TCRdb re-derived calls from the 5' RACE reads in MiXCR, one entry per CDR3 protein. The sample has fewer than 350,000 distinct CDR3 sequences; approximately 8% are singletons. V shed 5 bases and J 2 bases; nucleotides not matched to a gene: 8. The germline V gene has CDR1 KGHSH and CDR2 LQKENI. The length of the CDR3 is 16 residues. A remark on this clonotype: Its specificity is not known.

These data also featured in a second study, about yellow fever vaccine responses in identical twins.

The clonotype originates from a woman aged 18-29 years in good health. The sequencing input was memory (CD45RO+) T cells sorted from blood. The V and J genes are TRBV18 and TRBJ2-1; 8 bases match TRBD2. Written as DNA, the CDR3 is TGTGCCAGCTCAACGCGGGGGCGGGAGGCCTACAATGAGCAGTTCTTC. It specifies CASSTRGREAYNEQFF.